This T cell receptor beta chain emerged from a study of control samples from healthy donors and cancer patients. TCRdb keeps only in-frame clones here, not all; method: immunoSEQ multiplex PCR. Of hundreds of thousands of clones listed, 82% are singletons. A single count supports this clone. The germline CDR1 and CDR2 sequences are MNHEY and SMNVEV (reference sequence). The germline V and J ends were trimmed by 3 bases and 2 bases, with 7 bases remaining between them. The CDR3 has 14 amino acids. The clonotype originates from a woman aged 55-70 years with lung cancer. The V gene is TRBV27, the J gene TRBJ2-2; D gene ambiguous. Input material: PBMCs. The CDR3 nucleotides read TGTGCCAGCAGTTTTCAGATTAACACCGGGGAGCTGTTTTTT. Protein: CASSFQINTGELFF.